These 27 T cell receptor beta chains were sequenced from one sample in a study of PD-1 blockade in classical Hodgkin lymphoma. Each patient experienced a relapse that followed autologous stem cell transplantation, and brentuximab vedotin exposure varied. Some clones are missing from TCRdb's copy, which holds only in-frame ones; the method was immunoSEQ multiplex PCR. The sample includes approximately 34,000 clones, roughly four fifths of them seen just once. The source was peripheral blood mononuclear cells (PBMCs), collected at baseline. The receptors were gathered from a human donor with classical Hodgkin lymphoma.

The gene calls are TRBV7-9 and TRBJ1-4; maybe TRBD1 (5 bases). The CDR3 contains 13 residues. CDR1 SEHNR and CDR2 FQNEAQ come from the germline V gene (reference sequence). V was shortened by 5 bases and J by 14 bases, with 18 bases between the two germline ends. CDR3 nucleotides: TGTGCCAGCAGCCCTGGGGACGGCCGCTCTCTGTTTTTT. This gives the protein CASSPGDGRSLFF.

V gene TRBV10-3 combines with J gene TRBJ2-7, with D perhaps TRBD1 (6 bases). CDR3 length: 13 amino acids. Trimming shortened V by 4 bases and J by 2 bases, and 9 bases separated the two germline ends. Germline CDR1 is ENHRY and CDR2 is SYGVKD. This chain's CDR3 is CAISVQGTYEQYF. CDR3 DNA: TGTGCCATCAGTGTTCAGGGGACCTACGAGCAGTACTTC.

The chain carries TRBV28 and TRBJ2-7; TRBD1 might be the D (5 bases). The V gene lost 7 bases and the J gene lost 2 bases, with 9 bases spanning the gap. Germline assignment: CDR1 MDHEN and CDR2 SYDVKM. The CDR3 runs to 12 residues. Here the CDR3 reads CASTRGAYEQYF. The DNA for the CDR3 is TGTGCCAGCACAAGGGGTGCCTACGAGCAGTACTTC. The full variable domain, completed using reference TRBV28 and TRBJ2-7, is DVKVTQSSRYLVKRTGEKVFLECVQDMDHENMFWYRQDPGLGLRLIYFSYDVKMKEKGDIPEGYSVSREKKERFSLILESASTNQTSMYLCASTRGAYEQYFGPGTRLTVT.

J is TRBJ2-7 and V is TRBV4-1; 13 bases fit TRBD2. Germline V gene data show CDR1 as MGHRA and CDR2 as YSYEKL. The V gene end was trimmed by 1 base and the J gene end by 6 bases; junction bases not matched to a gene: 3. CDR3 length: 15 residues. CDR3 protein: CASSQGGLAGFEQYF. The CDR3 DNA is TGCGCCAGCAGCCAAGGGGGACTAGCGGGGTTCGAGCAGTACTTC.

V gene TRBV18 combines with J gene TRBJ1-2, with D tentatively TRBD1 (6 bases). V lost 4 bases and J lost 8, with 17 bases in between. CDR3 length: 14 amino acids. Per germline, CDR1 KGHSH and CDR2 LQKENI. The CDR3 bases are TGTGCCAGCTCACGATCTACAGGGTCAATGGGCTACACCTTC. Protein product: CASSRSTGSMGYTF.

The chain is built from TRBV6-5 and TRBJ2-1; no definite D call. The CDR3 loop spans 14 amino acids. Per germline, CDR1 MNHEY and CDR2 SVGAGI. V lost 0 bases and J 8 bases, leaving 11 bases between the germline ends. The CDR3 is CASSYSGGRDEQFF. The CDR3 DNA sequence: TGTGCCAGCAGTTACTCGGGTGGGCGTGATGAGCAGTTCTTC.

The count of this clone is one. This chain connects TRBV18 to TRBJ1-1, with D hard to call. Germline assignment: CDR1 KGHSH and CDR2 LQKENI. The CDR3 length is 14 residues. Trimming left V 3 bases short and J 0 bases short, with 8 bases between. This CDR3 reads CASSPSTLNTEAFF. The CDR3 DNA is TGTGCCAGCTCACCTAGCACCTTGAACACTGAAGCTTTCTTT.

The genes are TRBV6-5 and TRBJ2-7, with 9 bases that match TRBD1. Looked up from germline, CDR1 is MNHEY and CDR2 is SVGAGI. V shed 2 bases, J shed 2 bases, and the junction held 4 bases outside the gene matches. The CDR3 is 15 amino acids. CDR3 amino acids: CASSYGQGRTYEQYF. CDR3 in DNA: TGTGCCAGCAGTTACGGACAGGGGAGAACCTACGAGCAGTACTTC.

This sequence joins TRBV2 and TRBJ1-6, with unresolved D. Trimming removed 5 bases from V and 4 bases from J, with 6 bases in between. The germline CDR1 and CDR2 sequences are SNHLY and FYNNEI. The CDR3 covers 13 residues. CDR3 nucleotides: TGTGCCAGCAGTCCGGGGTATAATTCACCCCTCCACTTT. Amino acid sequence: CASSPGYNSPLHF.

This chain connects TRBV10-3 to TRBJ2-5; the match to TRBD2 covers 12 bases. Germline lookup yields CDR1 ENHRY and CDR2 SYGVKD. CDR3 length equals 15 residues. The V and J ends lost 8 bases and 5 bases, in that order; junction bases with no gene match: 9. The chain's CDR3 is CAIGASGGALETQYF. In DNA, the CDR3 is TGTGCCATCGGCGCTAGCGGGGGGGCCCTCGAGACCCAGTACTTC.

The CDR3 DNA reads as TGTGCCAGCAGCTTAGATAGACCTTACTATGGCTACACCTTC. Translated: CASSLDRPYYGYTF. V gene TRBV11-2 combines with J gene TRBJ1-2; no clear D. Germline V gene data show CDR1 as SGHAT and CDR2 as FQNNGV. V lost 0 bases and J lost 3, with 8 bases in between. CDR3 size: 14 residues. Supplemented by reference TRBV11-2 and TRBJ1-2, the full variable domain reads EAGVAQSPRYKIIEKRQSVAFWCNPISGHATLYWYQQILGQGPKLLIQFQNNGVVDDSQLPKDRFSAERLKGVDSTLKIQPAKLEDSAVYLCASSLDRPYYGYTFGSGTRLTVV.

The CDR3 here is CASSSYVAGNQPQHF. The CDR3 coding sequence is TGTGCCAGCAGCTCCTACGTCGCGGGCAATCAGCCCCAGCATTTT. The rearrangement uses TRBV7-2 and TRBJ1-5; D unresolved. Germline CDR1 SGHTA, CDR2 FQGNSA. Trimming removed 4 bases at V and 2 bases at J, with 12 bases between. This CDR3 has 15 residues.

This clone was recorded a few times. The chain is built from TRBV20-1 and TRBJ1-1, with D uncertain. The CDR3 has 11 amino acids. V gave up 6 bases and J gave up 7 bases, with 12 bases separating them. Germline V gene lookup returns CDR1 DFQATT and CDR2 SNEGSKA (reference sequence). CDR3 sequence: CSAPNLVEAFF. CDR3 DNA: TGCAGTGCCCCAAATCTCGTTGAAGCTTTCTTT.

The rearrangement joins TRBV30 to TRBJ2-5; 7 bases map to TRBD2. J gave up 5 bases and V 8 bases, and 14 bases lay outside the gene matches. The CDR3 spans 14 residues. CDR1 is GTSNPN and CDR2 is SVGIG in the germline V gene (reference sequence). Here the CDR3 reads CAHTPGLLRETQYF. CDR3 nucleotides: TGTGCCCATACTCCGGGACTACTTAGGGAGACCCAGTACTTC.

V usage is TRBV29-1 and J usage is TRBJ1-2; TRBD1 is a possible D gene (5 bases). This CDR3 spans 13 amino acids. V was pared by 5 bases and J by 6 bases, with 16 bases between. Germline assignment: CDR1 SQVTM and CDR2 ANQGSEA. CDR3 nucleotides: TGCAGCGTTCCCCTCCGGGGGAAGGATGGCTACACCTTC. Translated: CSVPLRGKDGYTF.

The rearrangement uses TRBV4-2 and TRBJ1-1; 9 bases line up with TRBD1. The germline V gene has CDR1 LGHNA and CDR2 YNFKEQ. This CDR3 has 13 amino acids. Unmatched junction bases numbered 6, after V lost 2 bases and J lost 11 bases. Here the CDR3 reads CASSQLNRGLAFF. CDR3 nucleotide sequence: TGTGCCAGCAGCCAACTCAACAGGGGGCTTGCTTTCTTT.

This clone has a handful of counts. This chain uses TRBV10-3 with TRBJ1-5; D is unclear. V lost 4 bases to trimming and J lost 4 bases, with 14 bases between them. The CDR3 is made up of 15 amino acids. Germline V gene data show CDR1 as ENHRY and CDR2 as SYGVKD. The CDR3 DNA reads TGTGCCATCAGTGGCGACCCCACTTCTAATCAGCCCCAGCATTTT. It is translated as CAISGDPTSNQPQHF.

The chain joins TRBV7-9 to TRBJ1-1; 7 bases match TRBD1. The CDR3 is 13 residues long. With V trimmed by 4 bases and J by 11 bases, 10 bases remained unmatched. The germline V gene has CDR1 SEHNR and CDR2 FQNEAQ (reference sequence). The DNA of the CDR3 is TGTGCCAGCAGCTCCTCTGGACAGGAGCGGGCTTTCTTT. It translates to CASSSSGQERAFF.

V and J are TRBV7-9 and TRBJ1-1; TRBD1 matches 7 bases. Trimming at V came to 1 base and at J to 7 bases, leaving 6 bases not matched to a gene. The CDR3 loop spans 14 amino acids. Germline CDR1 is SEHNR and CDR2 is FQNEAQ (reference sequence). The CDR3 bases are TGTGCCAGCAGCTTAGTTATACAGGGGCATGAAGCTTTCTTT. This encodes CASSLVIQGHEAFF.

The rearrangement uses TRBV4-1 and TRBJ2-5; TRBD1 is a possible D gene (5 bases). This CDR3 has 13 amino acids. The V gene lost 1 base and the J gene lost 3 bases, with 6 bases spanning the gap. Per the germline V gene, CDR1 is MGHRA and CDR2 is YSYEKL. The CDR3: CASSQGGEETQYF. The DNA of the CDR3 is TGCGCCAGCAGCCAAGGGGGCGAAGAGACCCAGTACTTC.

The chain's CDR3 is CASSIDGANTGELFF. For the CDR3, the DNA is TGTGCCAGTAGTATAGACGGTGCGAACACCGGGGAGCTGTTTTTT. The genes are TRBV19 and TRBJ2-2; unclear D gene. V was trimmed by 0 bases and J by 0 bases, leaving 5 bases between them. The CDR3 contains 15 residues. Germline CDR1 is LNHDA and CDR2 is SQIVND (reference sequence).

The V gene is TRBV6-6, the J gene TRBJ2-7; 10 bases match TRBD1. CDR1 is MNHNY and CDR2 is SVGAGI in the germline V gene (reference sequence). V shed 5 bases, J shed 7 bases, and the junction held 8 bases outside the gene matches. This CDR3 region has 14 residues. The DNA for the CDR3 is TGTGCCAGCAGTGACGACAGGGGGCGGGAAGAGCAGTACTTC. Translation gives CASSDDRGREEQYF.

The chain is built from TRBV27 and TRBJ1-2, with D perhaps TRBD1 (5 bases). The CDR3 has 19 residues. The germline V gene has CDR1 MNHEY and CDR2 SMNVEV (reference sequence). Trimming cost V 1 base and J 1 base, with 22 bases left between them. The CDR3 sequence: CASSLYIPGPGTLNYGYTF. CDR3 in DNA: TGTGCCAGCAGTTTATACATCCCTGGTCCAGGGACCCTTAACTATGGCTACACCTTC.

The genes are TRBV28 and TRBJ2-7; a possible D gene is TRBD2 (5 bases). Trimming took 2 bases from V and 1 from J, leaving 15 bases between them. Germline CDR1 is MDHEN and CDR2 is SYDVKM. The CDR3 contains 16 residues. The CDR3 bases are TGTGCCAGCAGTTTACCCGCCAACACGGGATCCTACGAGCAGTACTTC. This gives the protein CASSLPANTGSYEQYF.

The chain carries TRBV6-5 and TRBJ2-7; D is ambiguous. This CDR3 spans 14 amino acids. Trimming shortened V by 0 bases and J by 5 bases, and 11 bases separated the two germline ends. Germline V gene data show CDR1 as MNHEY and CDR2 as SVGAGI. This CDR3 reads CASSYSFGSDEQYF. CDR3 DNA: TGTGCCAGCAGTTACTCGTTCGGGTCCGACGAGCAGTACTTC.

The chain recombines TRBV18 with TRBJ2-1; TRBD1 agrees at 9 bases. The CDR3 is made up of 15 amino acids. Germline V CDR1 and CDR2: KGHSH, LQKENI. V lost 5 bases and J lost 8; bases outside the gene matches: 10. Written as DNA, the CDR3 is TGTGCCAGCTCAGTGACAGGGGGAGGTTTCGATGAGCAGTTCTTC. This codes for CASSVTGGGFDEQFF. The full variable domain, in which reference TRBV18 and TRBJ2-1 provide the parts outside the CDR3, is NAGVMQNPRHLVRRRGQEARLRCSPMKGHSHVYWYRQLPEEGLKFMVYLQKENIIDESGMPKERFSAEFPKEGPSILRIQQVVRGDSAAYFCASSVTGGGFDEQFFGPGTRLTVL.

V gene TRBV2 combines with J gene TRBJ2-5; possibly TRBD2 for D (5 bases). Trimming took off 7 bases at V and 2 bases at J, with 11 bases between the two ends. The CDR3 runs 13 residues. Germline CDR1 and CDR2: SNHLY and FYNNEI. In DNA, the CDR3 is TGTGCCAGCACCCAGGACTGGCAAGAGACCCAGTACTTC. It yields the protein CASTQDWQETQYF.